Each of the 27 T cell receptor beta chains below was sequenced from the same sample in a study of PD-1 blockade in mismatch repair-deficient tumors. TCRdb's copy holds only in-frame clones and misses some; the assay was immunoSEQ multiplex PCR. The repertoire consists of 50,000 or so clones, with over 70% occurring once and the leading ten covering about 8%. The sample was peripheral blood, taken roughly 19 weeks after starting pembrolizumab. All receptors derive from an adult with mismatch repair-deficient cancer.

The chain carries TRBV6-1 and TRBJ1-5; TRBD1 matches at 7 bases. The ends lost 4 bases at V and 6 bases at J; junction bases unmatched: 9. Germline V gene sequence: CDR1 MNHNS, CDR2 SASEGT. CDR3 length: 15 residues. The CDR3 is CASSVDLGTAQPQHF. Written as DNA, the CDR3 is TGTGCCAGCAGTGTTGATCTGGGGACAGCTCAGCCCCAGCATTTT.

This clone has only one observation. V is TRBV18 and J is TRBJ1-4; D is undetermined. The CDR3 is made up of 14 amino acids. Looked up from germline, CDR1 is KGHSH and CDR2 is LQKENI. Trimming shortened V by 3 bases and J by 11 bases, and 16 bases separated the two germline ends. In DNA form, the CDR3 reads TGTGCCAGCTCACCGGGAACGGGTAACACTAAACTGTTTTTT. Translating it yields CASSPGTGNTKLFF.

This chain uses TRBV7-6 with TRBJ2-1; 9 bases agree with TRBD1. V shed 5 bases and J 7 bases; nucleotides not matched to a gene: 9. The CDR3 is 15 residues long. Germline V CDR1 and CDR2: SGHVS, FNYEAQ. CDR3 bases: TGTGCCAGCAGCCCCCGGGACAGGGATGTGAATGAGCAGTTCTTC. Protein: CASSPRDRDVNEQFF.

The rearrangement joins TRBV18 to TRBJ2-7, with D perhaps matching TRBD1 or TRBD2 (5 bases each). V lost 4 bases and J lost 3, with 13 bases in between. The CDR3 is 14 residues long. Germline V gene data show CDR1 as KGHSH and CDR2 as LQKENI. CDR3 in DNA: TGTGCCAGCTCACTCCAGGGCGGAGGCTACGAGCAGTACTTC. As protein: CASSLQGGGYEQYF.

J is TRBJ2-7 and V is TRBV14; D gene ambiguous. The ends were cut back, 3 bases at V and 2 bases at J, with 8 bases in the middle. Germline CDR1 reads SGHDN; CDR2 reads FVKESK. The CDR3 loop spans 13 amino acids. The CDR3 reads CASSQEQTYEQYF. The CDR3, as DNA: TGTGCCAGCAGCCAGGAACAAACCTACGAGCAGTACTTC.

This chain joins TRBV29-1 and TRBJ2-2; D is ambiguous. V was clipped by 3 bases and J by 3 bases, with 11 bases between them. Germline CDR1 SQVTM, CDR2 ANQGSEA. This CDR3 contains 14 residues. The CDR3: CSVDRGFYTGELFF. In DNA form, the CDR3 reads TGCAGCGTTGATCGCGGCTTCTACACCGGGGAGCTGTTTTTT.

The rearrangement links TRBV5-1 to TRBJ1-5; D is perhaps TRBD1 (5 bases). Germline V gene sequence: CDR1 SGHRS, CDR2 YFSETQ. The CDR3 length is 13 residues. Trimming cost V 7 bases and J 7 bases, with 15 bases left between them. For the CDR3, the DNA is TGCGCCAGCGCCCGAACATGGGACCAGCCCCAGCATTTT. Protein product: CASARTWDQPQHF.

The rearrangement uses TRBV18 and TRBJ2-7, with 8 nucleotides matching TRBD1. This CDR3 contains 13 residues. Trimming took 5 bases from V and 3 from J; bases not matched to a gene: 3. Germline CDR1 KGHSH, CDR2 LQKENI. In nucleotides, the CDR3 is TGTGCCAGCTCAGCCGGGACAGGCTACGAGCAGTACTTC. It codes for CASSAGTGYEQYF. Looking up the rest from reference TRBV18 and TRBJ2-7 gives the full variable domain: NAGVMQNPRHLVRRRGQEARLRCSPMKGHSHVYWYRQLPEEGLKFMVYLQKENIIDESGMPKERFSAEFPKEGPSILRIQQVVRGDSAAYFCASSAGTGYEQYFGPGTRLTVT.

The CDR3 nucleotides are TGTGCCAGCAGCTTGGGACAGGGGACGAACACTGAAGCTTTCTTT. Translated, it gives CASSLGQGTNTEAFF. The chain recombines TRBV5-4 with TRBJ1-1; TRBD1 agrees at 8 bases. The CDR3 has 15 amino acids. Germline V gene lookup returns CDR1 SGHNT and CDR2 YYREEE (reference sequence). Trimming at V came to 0 bases and at J to 1 base, leaving 2 bases not matched to a gene.

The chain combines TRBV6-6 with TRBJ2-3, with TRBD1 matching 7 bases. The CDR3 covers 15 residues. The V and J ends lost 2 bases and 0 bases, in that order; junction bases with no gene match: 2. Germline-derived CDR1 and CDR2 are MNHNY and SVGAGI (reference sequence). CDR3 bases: TGTGCCAGCAGTTACAGGGGGCGAAGCACAGATACGCAGTATTTT. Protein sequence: CASSYRGRSTDTQYF.

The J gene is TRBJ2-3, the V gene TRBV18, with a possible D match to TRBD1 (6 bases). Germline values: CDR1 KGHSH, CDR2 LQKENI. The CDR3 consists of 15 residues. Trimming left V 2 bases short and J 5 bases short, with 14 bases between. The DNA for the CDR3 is TGTGCCAGCTCACCATTGGGGGTCAGGGGAGATACGCAGTATTTT. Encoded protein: CASSPLGVRGDTQYF.

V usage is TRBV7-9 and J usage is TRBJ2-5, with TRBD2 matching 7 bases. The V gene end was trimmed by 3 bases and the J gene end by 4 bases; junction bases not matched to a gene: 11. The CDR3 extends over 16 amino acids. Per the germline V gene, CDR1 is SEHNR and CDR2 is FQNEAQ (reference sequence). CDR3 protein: CASSLTGGSGGETQYF. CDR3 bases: TGTGCCAGCAGCTTGACTGGCGGGAGTGGGGGAGAGACCCAGTACTTC. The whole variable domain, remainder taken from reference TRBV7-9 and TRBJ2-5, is DTGVSQNPRHKITKRGQNVTFRCDPISEHNRLYWYRQTLGQGPEFLTYFQNEAQLEKSRLLSDRFSAERPKGSFSTLEIQRTEQGDSAMYLCASSLTGGSGGETQYFGPGTRLLVL.

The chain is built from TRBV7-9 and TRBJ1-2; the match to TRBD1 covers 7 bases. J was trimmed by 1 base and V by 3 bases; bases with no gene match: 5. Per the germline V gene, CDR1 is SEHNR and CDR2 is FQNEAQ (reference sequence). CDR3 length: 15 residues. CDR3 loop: CASSLGTDYNYGYTF. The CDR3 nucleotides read TGTGCCAGCAGCTTGGGGACAGATTATAACTATGGCTACACCTTC.

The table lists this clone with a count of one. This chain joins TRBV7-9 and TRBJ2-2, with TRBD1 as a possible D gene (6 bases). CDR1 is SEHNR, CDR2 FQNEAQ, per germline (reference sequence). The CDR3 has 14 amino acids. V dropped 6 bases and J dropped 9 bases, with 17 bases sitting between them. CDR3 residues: CASSQQRGTRELFF. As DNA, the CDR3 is TGTGCCAGCAGTCAACAAAGGGGGACCCGGGAGCTGTTTTTT.

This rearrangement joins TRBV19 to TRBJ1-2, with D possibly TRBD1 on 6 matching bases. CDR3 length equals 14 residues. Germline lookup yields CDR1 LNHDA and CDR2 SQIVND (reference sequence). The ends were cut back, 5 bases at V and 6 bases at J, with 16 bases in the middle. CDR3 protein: CASSSGGGENGYTF. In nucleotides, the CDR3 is TGTGCCAGTAGTTCGGGCGGGGGCGAAAATGGCTACACCTTC.

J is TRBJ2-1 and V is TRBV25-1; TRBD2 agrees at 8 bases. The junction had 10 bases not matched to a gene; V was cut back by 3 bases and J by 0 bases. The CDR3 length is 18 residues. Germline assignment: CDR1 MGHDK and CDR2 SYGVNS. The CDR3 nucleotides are TGTGCCAGCAGTGACCCAAAAGGACTAGCAGGCTCCTACAATGAGCAGTTCTTC. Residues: CASSDPKGLAGSYNEQFF. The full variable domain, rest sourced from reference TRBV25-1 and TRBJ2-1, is EADIYQTPRYLVIGTGKKITLECSQTMGHDKMYWYQQDPGMELHLIHYSYGVNSTEKGDLSSESTVSRIRTEHFPLTLESARPSHTSQYLCASSDPKGLAGSYNEQFFGPGTRLTVL.

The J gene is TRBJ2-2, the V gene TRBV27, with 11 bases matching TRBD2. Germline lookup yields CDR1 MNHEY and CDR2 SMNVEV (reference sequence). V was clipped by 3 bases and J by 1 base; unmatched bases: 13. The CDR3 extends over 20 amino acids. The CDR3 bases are TGTGCCAGCAGTTTCCGGGGACTAGCGGATGCGAAAAAGAACACCGGGGAGCTGTTTTTT. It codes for CASSFRGLADAKKNTGELFF.

The CDR3 coding sequence is TGCGCCAGCAGCCAAGATAGGGAGTATGGAAACACCATATATTTT. Amino acids: CASSQDREYGNTIYF. V and J are TRBV4-1 and TRBJ1-3; D is unresolved. CDR1 is MGHRA and CDR2 is YSYEKL in the germline V gene. V was shortened by 0 bases and J by 3 bases, with 9 bases between the two germline ends. This CDR3 is built from 15 residues.

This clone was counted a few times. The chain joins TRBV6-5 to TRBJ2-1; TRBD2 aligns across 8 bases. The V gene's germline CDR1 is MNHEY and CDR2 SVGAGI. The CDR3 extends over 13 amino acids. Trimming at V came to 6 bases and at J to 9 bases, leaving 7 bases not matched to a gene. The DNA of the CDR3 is TGTGCCAGCAGGGGACTAGAAAGCGGTGAGCAGTTCTTC. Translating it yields CASRGLESGEQFF.

CDR3 bases: TGTGCCAGCAGAACCGACGGGCGGGATACGCAGTATTTT. Its protein is CASRTDGRDTQYF. This chain joins TRBV6-5 and TRBJ2-3; no clear D gene. The germline V gene has CDR1 MNHEY and CDR2 SVGAGI. This CDR3 has 13 residues. V gave up 6 bases and J gave up 6 bases, with 13 bases separating them.

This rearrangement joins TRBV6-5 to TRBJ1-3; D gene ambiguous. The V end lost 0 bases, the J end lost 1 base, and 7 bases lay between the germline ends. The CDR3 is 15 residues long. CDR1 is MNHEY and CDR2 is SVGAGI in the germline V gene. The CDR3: CASSYSTGSGNTIYF. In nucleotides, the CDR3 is TGTGCCAGCAGTTACTCGACCGGGTCTGGAAACACCATATATTTT.

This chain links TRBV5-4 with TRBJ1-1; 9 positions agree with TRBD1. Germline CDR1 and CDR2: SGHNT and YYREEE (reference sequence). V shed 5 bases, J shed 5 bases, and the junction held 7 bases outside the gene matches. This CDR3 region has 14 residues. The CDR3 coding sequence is TGTGCCAGCAGTCCCGGGACAGGGAATACTGAAGCTTTCTTT. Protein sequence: CASSPGTGNTEAFF.

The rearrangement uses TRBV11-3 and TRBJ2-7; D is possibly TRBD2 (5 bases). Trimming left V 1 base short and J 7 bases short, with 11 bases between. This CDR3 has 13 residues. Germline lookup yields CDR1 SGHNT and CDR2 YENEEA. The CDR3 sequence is CASSLGSQREQYF. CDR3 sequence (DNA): TGTGCCAGCAGCTTAGGTAGCCAGCGGGAGCAGTACTTC.

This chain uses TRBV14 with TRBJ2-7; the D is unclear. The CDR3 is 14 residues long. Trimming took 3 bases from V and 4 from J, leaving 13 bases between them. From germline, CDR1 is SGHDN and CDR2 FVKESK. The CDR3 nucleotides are TGTGCCAGCAGCCACCTCTCCACTCCGTACGAGCAGTACTTC. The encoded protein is CASSHLSTPYEQYF.

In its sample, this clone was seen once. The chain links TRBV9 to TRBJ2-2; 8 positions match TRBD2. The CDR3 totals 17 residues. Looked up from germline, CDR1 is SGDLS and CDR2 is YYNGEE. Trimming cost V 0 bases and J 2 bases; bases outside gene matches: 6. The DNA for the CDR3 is TGTGCCAGCAGCGTAGACAGCGGGAGCGCAAACACCGGGGAGCTGTTTTTT. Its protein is CASSVDSGSANTGELFF. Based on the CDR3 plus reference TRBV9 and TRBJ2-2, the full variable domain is DSGVTQTPKHLITATGQRVTLRCSPRSGDLSVYWYQQSLDQGLQFLIQYYNGEERAKGNILERFSAQQFPDLHSELNLSSLELGDSALYFCASSVDSGSANTGELFFGEGSRLTVL.

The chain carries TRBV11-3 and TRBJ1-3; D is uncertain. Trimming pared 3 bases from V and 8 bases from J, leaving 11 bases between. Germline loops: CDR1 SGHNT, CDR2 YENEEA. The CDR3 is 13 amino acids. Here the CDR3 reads CASSLSSKYTIYF. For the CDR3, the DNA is TGTGCCAGCAGCTTGTCGTCAAAATACACCATATATTTT.

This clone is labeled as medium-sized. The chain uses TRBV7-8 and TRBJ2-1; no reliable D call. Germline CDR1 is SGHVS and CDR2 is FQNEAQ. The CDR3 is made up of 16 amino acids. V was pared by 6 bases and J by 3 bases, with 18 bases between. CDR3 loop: CASSPVLEVGYNEQFF. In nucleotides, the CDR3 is TGTGCCAGCAGTCCCGTCTTAGAGGTGGGCTACAATGAGCAGTTCTTC.